This entry lists 27 T cell receptor beta chains sequenced from one sample in a study of blood T cell repertoires in COVID-19. Only in-frame clones appear in the TCRdb table, and some are missing; sequencing was by immunoSEQ multiplex PCR. This sample has under 200,000 clones; around nine tenths occur once, and the top ten carry around 6%. The sample was peripheral blood. The receptors were sampled from a man aged 35 to 55 with active or convalescent COVID-19.

This chain joins TRBV5-4 and TRBJ2-7; 7 bases line up with TRBD1. CDR1 is SGHNT, CDR2 YYREEE, per germline (reference sequence). After removal of 0 bases from V and 6 bases from J, the junction contained 9 bases not matched to a gene. CDR3 size: 15 residues. The CDR3 loop is CASSLERRTGGEQYF. CDR3 in DNA: TGTGCCAGCAGCTTGGAACGTAGGACAGGCGGCGAGCAGTACTTC.

The chain combines TRBV25-1 with TRBJ2-1; 11 bases fit TRBD1. V was clipped by 10 bases and J by 4 bases; unmatched bases: 18. Germline loops: CDR1 MGHDK, CDR2 SYGVNS. The CDR3 is 18 amino acids. The CDR3 DNA is TGTGCCACCACTCCGGGACAGGGGGTTAGGTGGGGTTACAATGAGCAGTTCTTC. Amino acids: CATTPGQGVRWGYNEQFF.

The chain recombines TRBV6-2 or TRBV6-3 with TRBJ1-1; no definite D call. Trimming left V 5 bases short and J 2 bases short, with 12 bases between. Germline CDR1 reads MNHEY; CDR2 reads SVGEGT. The CDR3 totals 14 residues. The CDR3 sequence: CASSRPGRNTEAFF. The CDR3 bases are TGTGCCAGCAGTCGACCGGGTCGAAACACTGAAGCTTTCTTT.

Written as DNA, the CDR3 is TGTGCCAGCAGCGCTCAGGGGCCCCGGGATCCTGATACGCAGTATTTT. Protein sequence: CASSAQGPRDPDTQYF. The V call is TRBV2, the J call TRBJ2-3, with a tentative D call TRBD1 (6 bases). CDR3 length: 16 amino acids. V was pared by 6 bases and J by 6 bases, with 22 bases between. Germline V gene sequence: CDR1 SNHLY, CDR2 FYNNEI.

This clone has only a few counts. The V gene is TRBV5-1, the J gene TRBJ1-4, with unresolved D. CDR3 size: 13 residues. Trimming took 3 bases from V and 2 from J, leaving 5 bases between them. CDR1 SGHRS and CDR2 YFSETQ come from the germline V gene. The DNA of the CDR3 is TGCGCCAGCAGCTCTAAGACTAATGAAAAACTGTTTTTT. It specifies CASSSKTNEKLFF.

This clone occurred once. The genes are TRBV11-3 and TRBJ2-2, with 9 positions matching TRBD2. Germline CDR1 is SGHNT and CDR2 is YENEEA. V lost 1 base and J lost 7; bases outside the gene matches: 7. CDR3 size: 16 residues. CDR3 nucleotide sequence: TGTGCCAGCAGCTTAGCTAGCGGGGCGTTCGGCGGGGAGCTGTTTTTT. It yields the protein CASSLASGAFGGELFF.

The chain links TRBV7-9 to TRBJ1-1; D may be TRBD1 (5 bases). The germline CDR1 and CDR2 sequences are SEHNR and FQNEAQ (reference sequence). Trimming removed 5 bases from V and 1 base from J, with 17 bases in between. This CDR3 is 16 amino acids long. The CDR3 loop is CASSLGRGEWNTEAFF. In DNA, the CDR3 is TGTGCCAGCAGCCTTGGGCGGGGGGAGTGGAACACTGAAGCTTTCTTT.

The gene calls are TRBV11-2 and TRBJ2-5, with D maybe TRBD2 (7 bases). This CDR3 region has 16 residues. Deletions cut 1 base from V and 1 base from J, with 13 bases between. Per the germline V gene, CDR1 is SGHAT and CDR2 is FQNNGV. Here the CDR3 DNA reads TGTGCCAGCAGCTTAGTAGGGGGGGACTTCCAAGAGACCCAGTACTTC. It specifies CASSLVGGDFQETQYF.

The chain carries TRBV27 and TRBJ2-2, with D tentatively TRBD2 (6 bases). Germline CDR1 MNHEY, CDR2 SMNVEV (reference sequence). Trimming removed 6 bases from V and 4 bases from J, with 27 bases in between. The CDR3 sequence is 19 residues long. CDR3 DNA: TGTGCCAGCAGAGGGGAATACCCTGGGGGGAACACGGGCACCGGGGAGCTGTTTTTT. It translates to CASRGEYPGGNTGTGELFF.

The rearrangement joins TRBV7-9 to TRBJ1-1, with D perhaps TRBD1 (6 bases). V was cut by 5 bases and J by 6 bases, with 19 bases left in between. Germline loops: CDR1 SEHNR, CDR2 FQNEAQ (reference sequence). CDR3 size: 15 residues. CDR3 bases: TGTGCCAGCAGCGAGCAGGGGCTAGGGTTCGCTGAAGCTTTCTTT. Translation gives CASSEQGLGFAEAFF.

The chain joins TRBV7-2 to TRBJ1-2, with D possibly being TRBD1 (5 bases). Germline V gene lookup returns CDR1 SGHTA and CDR2 FQGNSA. The CDR3 covers 14 residues. Trimming took off 2 bases at V and 4 bases at J, with 11 bases between the two ends. CDR3 amino acids: CASSLRFQGYGYTF. The DNA for the CDR3 is TGTGCCAGCAGCTTAAGGTTTCAGGGCTATGGCTACACCTTC. The full variable domain, in which reference TRBV7-2 and TRBJ1-2 provide the parts outside the CDR3, is GAGVSQSPSNKVTEKGKDVELRCDPISGHTALYWYRQSLGQGLEFLIYFQGNSAPDKSGLPSDRFSAERTGGSVSTLTIQRTQQEDSAVYLCASSLRFQGYGYTFGSGTRLTVV.

This rearrangement joins TRBV7-8 to TRBJ2-1; the D is unclear. The CDR3 spans 12 residues. Germline V CDR1 and CDR2: SGHVS, FQNEAQ. The V and J ends lost 4 bases and 15 bases respectively, with 16 bases between them. The CDR3 region is CASSSYSFKSFF. CDR3 sequence (DNA): TGTGCCAGCAGCTCCTACTCTTTCAAATCGTTCTTC.

The rearrangement joins TRBV6-2 or TRBV6-3 to TRBJ2-3, with a weak D call TRBD2 (5 bases). The V and J ends lost 5 bases and 5 bases respectively, with 11 bases between them. This CDR3 has 13 residues. Germline V gene sequence: CDR1 MNHEY, CDR2 SVGEGT. The CDR3 is CASSRSSGDTQYF. CDR3 nucleotides: TGTGCCAGCAGTCGATCAAGCGGAGATACGCAGTATTTT.

A word on this clone: A read error may account for a junction end that differs from germline. The chain joins TRBV6-2 or TRBV6-3 to TRBJ2-7; D remains ambiguous. CDR1 is MNHEY and CDR2 is SVGEGT in the germline V gene. The CDR3 contains 13 residues. Written as DNA, the CDR3 is TGTGCCAGCAGTTACGGTGGCAGCCCGCAAGCAGGCTTC. The encoded protein is CASSYGGSPQAGF.

The chain uses TRBV10-3 and TRBJ1-3; TRBD1 agrees at 7 bases. Germline loops: CDR1 ENHRY, CDR2 SYGVKD. After removal of 10 bases from V and 6 bases from J, the junction contained 9 bases not matched to a gene. The CDR3 is 13 residues long. The CDR3 nucleotides are TGTGCCACCAGACAGGGAATGATAAACACCATATATTTT. This encodes CATRQGMINTIYF.

The CDR3 reads CASSFSVRGDTYEQYF. CDR3 DNA: TGTGCCAGCAGTTTCTCAGTCAGGGGCGACACCTACGAGCAGTACTTC. The V call is TRBV28, the J call TRBJ2-7, with a tentative D call TRBD1 (6 bases). Per the germline V gene, CDR1 is MDHEN and CDR2 is SYDVKM. The CDR3 covers 16 residues. Trimming pared 3 bases from V and 2 bases from J, leaving 17 bases between.

This clone has only a few counts. The chain employs TRBV10-3 and TRBJ2-7; tentatively, D is TRBD1 (6 bases). The CDR3 runs to 11 residues. Trimming took 8 bases from V and 6 from J, leaving 11 bases between them. Germline V gives CDR1 ENHRY, CDR2 SYGVKD. DNA for the CDR3: TGTGCCATCTGGGGCAGGGGCGAGCAGTACTTC. Protein sequence: CAIWGRGEQYF.

The V call is TRBV5-1, the J call TRBJ2-5, with D possibly being TRBD1 (6 bases). The CDR3 is 14 amino acids. Per the germline V gene, CDR1 is SGHRS and CDR2 is YFSETQ. Trimming removed 3 bases from V and 1 base from J, with 10 bases in between. Written as DNA, the CDR3 is TGCGCCAGCAGCTCACAGGGAATCCAAGAGACCCAGTACTTC. Protein product: CASSSQGIQETQYF.

The chain has TRBV6-5 and TRBJ2-7; 7 bases line up with TRBD1. Losses at the gene ends were 4 bases for V and 0 bases for J; bases not matched to a gene: 6. In germline, CDR1 is MNHEY, CDR2 SVGAGI. This CDR3 spans 15 amino acids. CDR3 sequence reads: CASSSETGSSYEQYF. The DNA for the CDR3 is TGTGCCAGCAGTTCGGAGACAGGGAGCTCCTACGAGCAGTACTTC.

The chain carries TRBV7-3 and TRBJ1-1, with 9 bases matching TRBD1. Germline-derived CDR1 and CDR2 are SGHTA and FQGTGA. This CDR3 is 15 amino acids long. Unmatched junction bases numbered 8, after V lost 3 bases and J lost 6 bases. Written as DNA, the CDR3 is TGTGCCAGCAGCTTGGGACAGGGAGGTCTCGCTGAAGCTTTCTTT. Residues: CASSLGQGGLAEAFF.

The rearrangement links TRBV7-2 to TRBJ2-1, with D possibly being TRBD2 (5 bases). The CDR3 has 13 residues. Trimming stripped 1 base from V and 10 bases from J, with 11 bases between. CDR1 SGHTA and CDR2 FQGNSA come from the germline V gene. The DNA of the CDR3 is TGTGCCAGCAGCTTAGTCATCAGCGGAGAGCAGTTCTTC. Translated: CASSLVISGEQFF.

CDR3: CASGSGDGSYEQYF. CDR3 in DNA: TGTGCTAGTGGTTCGGGGGACGGGTCCTACGAGCAGTACTTC. This rearrangement joins TRBV12-5 to TRBJ2-7; possible D gene TRBD2, 6 bases. The germline gives CDR1 LGHNT, CDR2 FRNRAP. The V and J ends lost 4 bases and 1 base respectively, with 11 bases between them. This CDR3 spans 14 amino acids.

V gene TRBV4-3 combines with J gene TRBJ1-1; 8 nucleotides align to TRBD1. V lost 1 base to trimming and J lost 4 bases; unmatched junction nucleotides: 14. CDR1 is LGHNA, CDR2 YSLEER, per germline. The CDR3 consists of 18 residues. The CDR3 loop is CASSQGLNHRGVGTEAFF. The CDR3 DNA is TGCGCCAGCAGCCAAGGCCTCAATCACAGGGGGGTTGGCACTGAAGCTTTCTTT.

The chain links TRBV7-2 to TRBJ1-6; 10 bases map to TRBD1. The CDR3 is 15 amino acids. V lost 4 bases to trimming and J lost 8 bases; unmatched junction nucleotides: 5. Looked up from germline, CDR1 is SGHTA and CDR2 is FQGNSA. This chain's CDR3 is CASSYRDRGDSPLHF. The DNA of the CDR3 is TGTGCCAGCAGCTACCGGGACAGGGGAGATTCACCCCTCCACTTT.

The genes are TRBV7-8 and TRBJ1-4, with D tentatively TRBD1 (5 bases). The CDR3 has 17 residues. Germline CDR1 SGHVS, CDR2 FQNEAQ. V dropped 5 bases and J dropped 0 bases, with 16 bases sitting between them. CDR3 in amino acids: CASSAGTVVATNEKLFF. Written as DNA, the CDR3 is TGTGCCAGCAGCGCCGGGACTGTGGTTGCAACTAATGAAAAACTGTTTTTT.

V gene TRBV11-1 combines with J gene TRBJ2-3; 8 nucleotides match TRBD2. CDR1 SGHAT and CDR2 FQDESV come from the germline V gene (reference sequence). V lost 1 base to trimming and J lost 5 bases; unmatched junction nucleotides: 8. This CDR3 contains 16 residues. The CDR3 DNA is TGTGCCAGCAGCTTAGTATCGGGAGCGGGGGAAGATACGCAGTATTTT. Translation gives CASSLVSGAGEDTQYF.

V usage is TRBV7-9 and J usage is TRBJ1-1; 11 bases are shared with TRBD1. CDR1 and CDR2 from the germline V gene are SEHNR and FQNEAQ (reference sequence). The CDR3 totals 15 residues. V was clipped by 5 bases and J by 4 bases; unmatched bases: 6. Written as DNA, the CDR3 is TGTGCCAGCAGCATAACCGGGACAGGGGGCACTGAAGCTTTCTTT. Translating gives CASSITGTGGTEAFF. Full variable domain (remainder filled in from reference TRBV7-9 and TRBJ1-1): DTGVSQNPRHKITKRGQNVTFRCDPISEHNRLYWYRQTLGQGPEFLTYFQNEAQLEKSRLLSDRFSAERPKGSFSTLEIQRTEQGDSAMYLCASSITGTGGTEAFFGQGTRLTVV.